This T cell receptor delta chain was observed in a study of gamma-delta chains in newborns, infants, children. Whole-study context: Polyclonal expansion of innate γδ T cells after birth follows microbial exposure.

TCRdb reanalyzed the reads using CATT. Among about 5,700 delta-chain clones listed, 0.42% were seen once. The CDR3 totals 23 residues. This clone was observed a single time. The sequenced sample consisted of blood. There is no V gene call, and the J gene is TRDJ3; the table's D call, TRDD3, has no DNA check behind it. This clonotype originated in a child who was a newborn, infant or young child, either healthy, febrile or measles-vaccinated (not recorded which). CDR3 DNA sequence: TGTGCCTGTGCCACCGTATCACCGTACTGGGGGAGACCTAGCTCCTGGGACGCCCGACAGATGTTTTTC. Translating gives CACATVSPYWGRPSSWDARQMFF.